This is a list of T cell receptor beta chains from one sample in a study of T cells in Graves' hyperthyroidism and ophthalmopathy. TCRdb called the multiplex PCR reads again in MiXCR, with one record for every CDR3 protein. This sample has 450,000 to 600,000 distinct CDR3 sequences, with about 15% found just once. Sample: blood. The receptor source for this set is a woman aged 35 to 49 with Graves' hyperthyroidism. Each CDR3 is given with its conserved first and last residue. D genes are given only for firm matches. Expanded clones get a size class; other rows say once, few or many, or leave the size out.

V gene	J gene	D gene	clone size	CDR3 DNA	CDR3 protein
TRBV6-1	TRBJ2-6	.	.	TGTGCCAGCACTACAGGGACTGGGGCCAACGTCCTGACTTTC	CASTTGTGANVLTF
TRBV12-3/TRBV12-4	TRBJ2-2	TRBD2	many	TGTGCCAGCAGTTTCCAGGGGACTAGCGGGAACACCGGGGAGCTGTTTTTT	CASSFQGTSGNTGELFF
TRBV19	TRBJ2-1	.	few	TGTGCCAGTCGGGGCCGGGACGCCATGAATGAGCAGTTCTTC	CASRGRDAMNEQFF
TRBV5-1	TRBJ2-5	TRBD2	many	TGCGCCAGCAGCTTCGAGACTAGCGGGAGGGCCGGGCGAGAGACCCAGTACTTC	CASSFETSGRAGRETQYF
TRBV6-1	TRBJ2-7	.	many	TGTGCCAGCAGTGAACAGGCGGCCTACGAGCAGTACTTC	CASSEQAAYEQYF
TRBV11-2	TRBJ2-1	.	many	TGTGCCAGCAGCTACAACTACAATGAGCAGTTCTTC	CASSYNYNEQFF
TRBV5-6	TRBJ2-1	.	.	TGTGCCAGCAGCTTGGGATTTGGGAGTTACAATGAGCAGTTCTTC	CASSLGFGSYNEQFF
TRBV5-1	TRBJ2-5	.	many	TGCGCCAGCAGCTTGTACGGTTATTACGCAGGGGACGAAGAGACCCAGTACTTC	CASSLYGYYAGDEETQYF
TRBV7-8	TRBJ1-2	.	many	TGTGCCAGCAGCTTTACAGGGTCTGTTGGCTACACCTTC	CASSFTGSVGYTF
TRBV12-3/TRBV12-4	TRBJ1-2	.	many	TGTGCCAGCAGTTTAACCGGGGTTGGTTACGGCTACACCTTC	CASSLTGVGYGYTF
TRBV4-1	TRBJ2-1	TRBD1	few	TGCGCCAGCAGCCAATACCTACAGGGGGCGCGGAATGAGCAGTTCTTC	CASSQYLQGARNEQFF
TRBV19	TRBJ2-5	.	.	TGTGCCAGTAGTGCAGGGACGGAGACCCAGTACTTC	CASSAGTETQYF
TRBV29-1	TRBJ2-1	TRBD1	.	TGCAGCGTGCTGGACAGGGGAGGATGGGACGAGCAGTTCTTC	CSVLDRGGWDEQFF
TRBV30	TRBJ2-5	TRBD1	many	TGTGCCTGGACCACAGGGGGTGGGGAGACCCAGTACTTC	CAWTTGGGETQYF
TRBV19	TRBJ2-7	.	.	TGTGCCAGTAGTACCCGGAGGGCGTTTGAAGAGCAGTACTTC	CASSTRRAFEEQYF
TRBV7-6	TRBJ2-1	TRBD1	many	TGTGCCAGCAGCCCAGGGACAGGGACCTTGGATGAGCAGTTCTTC	CASSPGTGTLDEQFF
TRBV20-1	TRBJ2-2	TRBD2	few	TGCAGTGCTCCTAAAGCGGGAGGCACCGGGGAGCTGTTTTTT	CSAPKAGGTGELFF
TRBV7-9	TRBJ2-3	.	many	TGTGCCAGCAGCTTAGCAGTCGGGGCTGGCACAGATACGCAGTATTTT	CASSLAVGAGTDTQYF
TRBV7-3	TRBJ2-7	.	many	TGTGCCAGCAGCCCACAGCCCTCCTACGAGCAGTACTTC	CASSPQPSYEQYF
TRBV2	TRBJ2-4	TRBD1	many	TGTGCCAGCAGTGCTAGCAGGGGGCAAAACATTCAGTACTTC	CASSASRGQNIQYF
TRBV5-1	TRBJ2-3	TRBD2	few	TGCGCCAGCAGCTTGACGGGACTAGCGGGAGCCAGAGATACGCAGTATTTT	CASSLTGLAGARDTQYF
TRBV30	TRBJ2-1	TRBD2	few	TGTGCCTGGAGTGGGCGAAGCGGGGGCTCCTACAATGAGCAGTTCTTC	CAWSGRSGGSYNEQFF
TRBV5-1	TRBJ2-2	.	many	TGCGCCAGCAGCATAAAAGACACGAGTAGCGGGGAGCTGTTTTTT	CASSIKDTSSGELFF
TRBV7-9	TRBJ1-4	TRBD1	many	TGTGCCAGCAGCTTGCGACAGGGGGCGGATGAAAAACTGTTTTTT	CASSLRQGADEKLFF
TRBV27	TRBJ2-3	TRBD2	.	TGTGCCAGCAGTTTCGGGACTAGCGGAGATACGCAGTATTTT	CASSFGTSGDTQYF
TRBV5-5	TRBJ2-7	TRBD2	.	TGTGCCAGCAGCTTGGGAGAGTTAGCGGGACACTACGAGCAGTACTTC	CASSLGELAGHYEQYF
TRBV30	TRBJ1-3	.	.	TGTGCCTGGAGTGTCCCCAGGACTAACTCTGGAAACACCATATATTTT	CAWSVPRTNSGNTIYF